The T cell receptor (beta chain) under discussion was sequenced for a study of control samples from healthy donors and cancer patients. Generated by immunoSEQ multiplex PCR, the TCRdb table keeps only in-frame clones and is missing some. Altogether about 120,000 clones are present, 90% to 95% being singletons, with the ten largest covering 6% to 8%. The germline CDR1 and CDR2 sequences are SEHNR and FQNEAQ (reference sequence). This CDR3 has 16 amino acids. V lost 2 bases and J lost 0, with 8 bases in between. The V call is TRBV7-9, the J call TRBJ2-6; D remains ambiguous. Sequenced input: blood. This clonotype was sampled from a young woman in good health. DNA of the CDR3: TGTGCCAGCAGCTTATGGGTGGGCTCTGGGGCCAACGTCCTGACTTTC. As protein: CASSLWVGSGANVLTF. Together with reference TRBV7-9 and TRBJ2-6, the CDR3 gives the full variable domain: DTGVSQNPRHKITKRGQNVTFRCDPISEHNRLYWYRQTLGQGPEFLTYFQNEAQLEKSRLLSDRFSAERPKGSFSTLEIQRTEQGDSAMYLCASSLWVGSGANVLTFGAGSRLTVL.